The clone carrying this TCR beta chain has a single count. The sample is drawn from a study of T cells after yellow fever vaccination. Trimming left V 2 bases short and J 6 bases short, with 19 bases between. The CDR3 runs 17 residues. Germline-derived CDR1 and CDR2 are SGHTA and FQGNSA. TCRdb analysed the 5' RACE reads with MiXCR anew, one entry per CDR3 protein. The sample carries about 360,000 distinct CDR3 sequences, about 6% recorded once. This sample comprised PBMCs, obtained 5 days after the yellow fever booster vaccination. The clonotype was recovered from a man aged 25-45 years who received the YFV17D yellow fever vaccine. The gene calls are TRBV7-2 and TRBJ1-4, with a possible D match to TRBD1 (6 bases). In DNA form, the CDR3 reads TGTGCCAGCAGCTTATGGGGGGGCGGAATGACTTATGAAAAACTGTTTTTT. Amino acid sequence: CASSLWGGGMTYEKLFF.